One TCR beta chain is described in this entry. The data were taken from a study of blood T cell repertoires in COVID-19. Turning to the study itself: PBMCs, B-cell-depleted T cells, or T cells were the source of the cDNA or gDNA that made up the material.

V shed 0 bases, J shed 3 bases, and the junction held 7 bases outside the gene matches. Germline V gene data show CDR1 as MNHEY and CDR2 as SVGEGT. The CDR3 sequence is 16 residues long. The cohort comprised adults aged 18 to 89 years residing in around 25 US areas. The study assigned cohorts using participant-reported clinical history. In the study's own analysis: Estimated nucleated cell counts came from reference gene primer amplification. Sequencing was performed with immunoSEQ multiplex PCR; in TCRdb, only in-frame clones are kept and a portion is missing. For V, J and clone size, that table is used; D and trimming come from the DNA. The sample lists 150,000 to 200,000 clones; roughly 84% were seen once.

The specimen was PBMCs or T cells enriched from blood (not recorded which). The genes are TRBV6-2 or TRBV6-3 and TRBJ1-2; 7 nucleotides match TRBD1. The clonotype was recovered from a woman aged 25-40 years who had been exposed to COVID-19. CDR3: CASSYSRDSGYYGYTF. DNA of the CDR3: TGTGCCAGCAGTTACTCACGGGACAGCGGTTACTATGGCTACACCTTC.